This T cell receptor beta chain was retrieved from a study of cytomegalovirus exposure and HLA in healthy donors. V lost 2 bases, J lost 5 bases, and 14 bases stayed unmatched. The CDR3 spans 19 residues. CDR1 and CDR2 (germline): MNHGY, SAAAGT. Researchers ran the PCR with 60 Vbeta and 13 Jbeta primers. The data were produced by immunoSEQ multiplex PCR, yet TCRdb's version contains in-frame clones alone and is incomplete. The sample shows some 150,000 clones, 60% to 85% of them seen only once. Sequencing was carried out using PBMCs. V gene TRBV6-8 combines with J gene TRBJ2-7, with 14 nucleotides matching TRBD2. This TCR was sampled from a man between 25 and 39 years old in good health and CMV-seronegative. The chain's CDR3 is CASSYPTSGRANISHEQYF. The CDR3 nucleotides read TGTGCCAGCAGTTACCCGACTAGCGGGAGGGCCAACATTTCCCACGAGCAGTACTTC.